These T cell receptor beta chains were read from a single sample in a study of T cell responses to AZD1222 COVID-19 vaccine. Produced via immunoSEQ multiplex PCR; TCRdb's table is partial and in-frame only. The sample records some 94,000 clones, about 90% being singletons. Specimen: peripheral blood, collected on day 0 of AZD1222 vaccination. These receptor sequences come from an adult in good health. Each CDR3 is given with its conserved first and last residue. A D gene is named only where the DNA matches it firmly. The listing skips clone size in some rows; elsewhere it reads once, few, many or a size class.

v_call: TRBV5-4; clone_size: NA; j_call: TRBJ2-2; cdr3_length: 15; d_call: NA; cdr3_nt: TGTGCCAGCAGGTTCTGGGGGGGCGACACCGGGGAGCTGTTTTTT; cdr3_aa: CASRFWGGDTGELFF
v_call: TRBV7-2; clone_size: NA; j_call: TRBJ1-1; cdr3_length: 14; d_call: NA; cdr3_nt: TGTGCCAGCAGCCTTCTAGCGATAAACACTGAAGCTTTCTTT; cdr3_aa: CASSLLAINTEAFF
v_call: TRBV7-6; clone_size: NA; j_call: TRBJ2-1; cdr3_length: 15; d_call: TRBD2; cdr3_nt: TGTGCCAGCAGCTTGCCCGGCGAGCGGGAGTATGAGCAGTTCTTC; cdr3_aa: CASSLPGEREYEQFF
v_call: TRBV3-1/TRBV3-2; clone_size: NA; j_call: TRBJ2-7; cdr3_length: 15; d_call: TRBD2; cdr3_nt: TGTGCCAGCAGCCAGGGGACTAGCGGGGGGTACAAGCAGTACTTC; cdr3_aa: CASSQGTSGGYKQYF
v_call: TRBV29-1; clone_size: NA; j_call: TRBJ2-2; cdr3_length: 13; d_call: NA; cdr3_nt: TGCAGCGTTCGGGACGGAAACACCGGGGAGCTGTTTTTT; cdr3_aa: CSVRDGNTGELFF
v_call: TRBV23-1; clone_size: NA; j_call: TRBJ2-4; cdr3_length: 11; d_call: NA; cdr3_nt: TGCGCCAGCAGTCAATCCGAGTCTCAGTACTTC; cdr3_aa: CASSQSESQYF
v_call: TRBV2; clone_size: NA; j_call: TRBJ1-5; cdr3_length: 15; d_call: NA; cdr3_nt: TGTGCCAGCAGGGGGCTTGGGGGGAGCAATCAGCCCCAGCATTTT; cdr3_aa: CASRGLGGSNQPQHF
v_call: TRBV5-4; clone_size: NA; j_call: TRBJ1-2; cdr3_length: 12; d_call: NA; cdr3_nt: TGTGCCAGCAGCCCCGACAGAACTGGCTACACCTTC; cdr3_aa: CASSPDRTGYTF
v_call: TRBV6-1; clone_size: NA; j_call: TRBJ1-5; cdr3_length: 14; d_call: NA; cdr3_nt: TGTGCCAGCAGTGACTTACGGAGCAATCAGCCCCAGCATTTT; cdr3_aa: CASSDLRSNQPQHF
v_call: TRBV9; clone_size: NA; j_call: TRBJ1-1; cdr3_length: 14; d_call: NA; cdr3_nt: TGTGCCAGCAGCGGACAGGTTAGGGGGACTGAAGCTTTCTTT; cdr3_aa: CASSGQVRGTEAFF
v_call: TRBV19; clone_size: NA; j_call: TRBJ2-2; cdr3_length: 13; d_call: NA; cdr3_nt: TGTGCCAGTAGTATACATAACAGGGGGGAGCTGTTTTTT; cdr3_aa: CASSIHNRGELFF
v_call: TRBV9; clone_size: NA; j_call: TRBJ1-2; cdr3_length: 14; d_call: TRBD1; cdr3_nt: TGTGCCAGCAGCCCCGGACAGGGAGACTATGGCTACACCTTC; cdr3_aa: CASSPGQGDYGYTF
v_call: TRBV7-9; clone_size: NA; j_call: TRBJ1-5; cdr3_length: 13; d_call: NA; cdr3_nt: TGTGCCAGCAGCCAAACAGCCGATCAGCCCCAGCATTTT; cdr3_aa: CASSQTADQPQHF
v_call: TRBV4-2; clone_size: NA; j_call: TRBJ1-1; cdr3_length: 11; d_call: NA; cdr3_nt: TGTGCCAGCAGCATGAACACTGAAGCTTTCTTT; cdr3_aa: CASSMNTEAFF
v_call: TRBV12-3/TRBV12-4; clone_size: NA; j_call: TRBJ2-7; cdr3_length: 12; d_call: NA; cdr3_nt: TGTGCCAGCAGTTTGTCGAGATACGAGCAGTACTTC; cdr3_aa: CASSLSRYEQYF
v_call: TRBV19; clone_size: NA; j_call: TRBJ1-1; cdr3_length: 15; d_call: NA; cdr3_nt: TGTGCCAGTAATCCCAGGGGATCGAAAAACACTGAAGCTTTCTTT; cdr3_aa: CASNPRGSKNTEAFF
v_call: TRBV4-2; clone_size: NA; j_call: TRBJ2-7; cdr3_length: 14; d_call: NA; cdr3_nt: TGTGCCAGCAGCCAAGTGGGGGAGTCGTACGAGCAGTACTTC; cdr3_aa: CASSQVGESYEQYF
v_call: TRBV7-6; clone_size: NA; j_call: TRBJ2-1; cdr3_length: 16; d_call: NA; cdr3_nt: TGTGCCAGCAGCCCAGTAGGGGGGTCTTCCTACAATGAGCAGTTCTTC; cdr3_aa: CASSPVGGSSYNEQFF
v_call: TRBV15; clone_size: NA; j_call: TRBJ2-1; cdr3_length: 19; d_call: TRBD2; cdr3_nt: TGTGCCACCAGCCGTGCCCCGCTGGGACTAGCGGGGGGGCGGGATGAGCAGTTCTTC; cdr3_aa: CATSRAPLGLAGGRDEQFF
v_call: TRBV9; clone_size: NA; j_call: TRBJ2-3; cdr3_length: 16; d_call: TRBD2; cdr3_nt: TGTGCCAGCAGCCTGGGGGGACTAGAATCCCCAGATACGCAGTATTTT; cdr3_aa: CASSLGGLESPDTQYF
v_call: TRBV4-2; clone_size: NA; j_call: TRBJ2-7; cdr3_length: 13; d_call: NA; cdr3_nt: TGTGCCAGCAGCCTCAGGGCAGGTGAGAGGCAGTACTTC; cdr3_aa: CASSLRAGERQYF
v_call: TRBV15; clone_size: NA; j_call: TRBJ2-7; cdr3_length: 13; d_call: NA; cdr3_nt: TGTGCCACCAGCAGAGATTTAGGTCCTGGGCAGTACTTC; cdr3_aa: CATSRDLGPGQYF
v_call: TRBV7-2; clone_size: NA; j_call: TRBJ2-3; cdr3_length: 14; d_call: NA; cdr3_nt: TGTGCCAGCAGCTTAGAACTGTCGCCAGATACGCAGTATTTT; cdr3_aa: CASSLELSPDTQYF
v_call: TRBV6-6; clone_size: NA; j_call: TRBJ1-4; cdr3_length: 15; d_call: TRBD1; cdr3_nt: TGTGCCAGCAGTTTTACAGGGGGTACTAATGAAAAACTGTTTTTT; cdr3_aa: CASSFTGGTNEKLFF
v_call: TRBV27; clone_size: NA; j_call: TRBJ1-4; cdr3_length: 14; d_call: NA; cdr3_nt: TGTGCCAGCAGTCGAATGGGCGGGTTGGAAAAACTGTTTTTT; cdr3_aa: CASSRMGGLEKLFF
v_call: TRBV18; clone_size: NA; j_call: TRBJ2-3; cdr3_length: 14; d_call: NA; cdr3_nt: TGTGCCACCATGCTACGGGGGTCCACAGATACGCAGTATTTT; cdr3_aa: CATMLRGSTDTQYF
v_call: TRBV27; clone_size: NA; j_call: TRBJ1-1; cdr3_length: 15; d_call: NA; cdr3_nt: TGTGCCAGCAGTTTATCTTACGGGCCAGACACTGAAGCTTTCTTT; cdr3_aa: CASSLSYGPDTEAFF
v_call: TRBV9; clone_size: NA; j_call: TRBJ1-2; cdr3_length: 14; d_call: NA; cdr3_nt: TGTGCCAGCAGCGTGGGGTTAGGGGGCTATGGCTACACCTTC; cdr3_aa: CASSVGLGGYGYTF
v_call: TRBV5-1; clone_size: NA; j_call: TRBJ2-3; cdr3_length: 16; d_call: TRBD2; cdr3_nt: TGTGCCAGCAGCCCGGGGCTAGCGGCTCCAGGGGATACGCAGTATTTT; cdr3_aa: CASSPGLAAPGDTQYF
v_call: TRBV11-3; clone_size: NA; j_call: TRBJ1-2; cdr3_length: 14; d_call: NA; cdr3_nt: TGTGCCAGCAGCCCCTACGGGGTAATCTATGGCTACACCTTC; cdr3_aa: CASSPYGVIYGYTF
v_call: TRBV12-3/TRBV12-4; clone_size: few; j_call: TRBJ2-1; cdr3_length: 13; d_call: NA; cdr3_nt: TGTGCCAGCAGCGGACCCAAGGGCAATGAGCAGTTCTTC; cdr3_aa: CASSGPKGNEQFF
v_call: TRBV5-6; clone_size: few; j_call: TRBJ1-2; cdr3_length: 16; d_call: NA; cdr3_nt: TGTGCCAGCAGCTTGGCGCCGGGGGGCGATAACTATGGCTACACCTTC; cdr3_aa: CASSLAPGGDNYGYTF
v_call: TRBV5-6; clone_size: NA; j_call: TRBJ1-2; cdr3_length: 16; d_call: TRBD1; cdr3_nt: TGTGCCAGCAGCTTGGGGGGACAGGCAAGTAACTATGGCTACACCTTC; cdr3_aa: CASSLGGQASNYGYTF
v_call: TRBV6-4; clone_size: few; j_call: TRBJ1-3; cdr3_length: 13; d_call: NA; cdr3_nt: TGTGCCAGCAGTGGCCAATCTGGAAACACCATATATTTT; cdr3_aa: CASSGQSGNTIYF
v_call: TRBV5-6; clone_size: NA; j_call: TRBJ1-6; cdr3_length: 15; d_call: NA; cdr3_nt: TGTGCCAGCAGCTTGTCTGGCCTCACTAATTCACCCCTCCACTTT; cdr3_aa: CASSLSGLTNSPLHF
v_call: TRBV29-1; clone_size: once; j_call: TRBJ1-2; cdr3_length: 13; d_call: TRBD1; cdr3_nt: TGCAGCGTTGACCCCGACAGGGCCAGCGGCTACACCTTC; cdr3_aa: CSVDPDRASGYTF